This T cell receptor (beta chain) comes out of a study of blood T cell repertoires in COVID-19. Looking at the study overall: Collection of acute and convalescent COVID-19 samples took place in the United States, Italy and Spain. PBMCs, B-cell-depleted T cells, or T cells were the source of the cDNA or gDNA that made up the material.

Trimming took off 0 bases at V and 7 bases at J, with 25 bases between the two ends. CDR1 and CDR2 from the germline V gene are MGHRA and YSYEKL. CDR3 length: 20 residues. Categorization into cohorts depended on clinical history that participants reported. In the original analysis: Reference gene primer amplification yielded estimated nucleated cell counts. Clones were read by immunoSEQ multiplex PCR, and TCRdb kept only the in-frame ones, dropping some. That table furnishes V, J and clone size, whereas the DNA furnished D and trimming. The sample includes about 270,000 clones, about 91% seen only once; the top ten take 0.95% to 1.5%.

The V and J genes are TRBV4-1 and TRBJ1-6; a weak D match, TRBD1 (6 bases). This clonotype originated in a woman between 40 and 50 years old with acute COVID-19. The sample comprised PBMCs or T cells enriched from blood (not recorded which). The CDR3 loop reads CASSQDRSWGTRGANSPLHF. CDR3 sequence (DNA): TGCGCCAGCAGCCAAGATCGATCCTGGGGGACTAGGGGGGCCAATTCACCCCTCCACTTT.